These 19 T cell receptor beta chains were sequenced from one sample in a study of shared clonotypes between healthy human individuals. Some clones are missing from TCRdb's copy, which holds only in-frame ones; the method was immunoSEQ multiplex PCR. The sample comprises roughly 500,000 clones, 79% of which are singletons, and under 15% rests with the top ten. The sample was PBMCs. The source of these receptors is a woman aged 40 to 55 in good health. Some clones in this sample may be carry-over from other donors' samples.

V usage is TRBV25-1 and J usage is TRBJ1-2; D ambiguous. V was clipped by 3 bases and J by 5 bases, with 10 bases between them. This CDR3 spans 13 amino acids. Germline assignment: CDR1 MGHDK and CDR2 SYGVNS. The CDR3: CASSDPMLYGYTF. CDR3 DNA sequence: TGTGCCAGCAGTGACCCGATGCTTTATGGCTACACCTTC.

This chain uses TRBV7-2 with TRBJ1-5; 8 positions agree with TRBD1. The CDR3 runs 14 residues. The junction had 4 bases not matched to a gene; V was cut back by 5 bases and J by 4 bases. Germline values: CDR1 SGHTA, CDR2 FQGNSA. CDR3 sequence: CASSTDRGNQPQHF. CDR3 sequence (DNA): TGTGCCAGCAGCACTGACAGGGGAAATCAGCCCCAGCATTTT. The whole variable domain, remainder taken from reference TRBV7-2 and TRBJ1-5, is GAGVSQSPSNKVTEKGKDVELRCDPISGHTALYWYRQSLGQGLEFLIYFQGNSAPDKSGLPSDRFSAERTGGSVSTLTIQRTQQEDSAVYLCASSTDRGNQPQHFGDGTRLSIL.

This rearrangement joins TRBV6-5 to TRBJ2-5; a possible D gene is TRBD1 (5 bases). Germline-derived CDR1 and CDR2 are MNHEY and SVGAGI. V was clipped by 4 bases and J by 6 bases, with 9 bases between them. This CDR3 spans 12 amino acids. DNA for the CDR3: TGTGCCAGCAGTTTCGACAGAAAGACCCAGTACTTC. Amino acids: CASSFDRKTQYF.

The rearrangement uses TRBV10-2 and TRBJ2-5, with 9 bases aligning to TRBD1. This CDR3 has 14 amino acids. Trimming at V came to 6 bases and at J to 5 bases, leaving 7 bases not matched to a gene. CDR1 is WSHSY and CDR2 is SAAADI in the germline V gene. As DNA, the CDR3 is TGCGCCAGCAGAGCTCCGGGACAGGGCGAGACCCAGTACTTC. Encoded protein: CASRAPGQGETQYF.

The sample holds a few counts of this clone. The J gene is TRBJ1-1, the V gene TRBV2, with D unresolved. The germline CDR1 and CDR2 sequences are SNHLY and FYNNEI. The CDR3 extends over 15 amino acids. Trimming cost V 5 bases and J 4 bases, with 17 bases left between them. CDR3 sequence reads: CASSLLLILATEAFF. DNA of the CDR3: TGTGCCAGCAGTTTGTTACTGATCCTGGCCACTGAAGCTTTCTTT.

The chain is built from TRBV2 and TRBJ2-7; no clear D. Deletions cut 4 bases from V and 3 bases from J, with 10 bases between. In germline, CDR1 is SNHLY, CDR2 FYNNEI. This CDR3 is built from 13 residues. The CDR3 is CASSVAGYYEQYF. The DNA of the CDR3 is TGTGCCAGCAGTGTGGCAGGCTACTACGAGCAGTACTTC.

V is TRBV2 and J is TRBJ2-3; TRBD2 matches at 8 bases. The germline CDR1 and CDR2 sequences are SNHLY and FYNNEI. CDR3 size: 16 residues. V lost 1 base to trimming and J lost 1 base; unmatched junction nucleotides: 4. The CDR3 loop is CASSEGTSRRTDTQYF. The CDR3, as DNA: TGTGCCAGCAGTGAAGGGACTAGCCGGCGCACAGATACGCAGTATTTT. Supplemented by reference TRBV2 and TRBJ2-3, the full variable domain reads EPEVTQTPSHQVTQMGQEVILRCVPISNHLYFYWYRQILGQKVEFLVSFYNNEISEKSEIFDDQFSVERPDGSNFTLKIRSTKLEDSAMYFCASSEGTSRRTDTQYFGPGTRLTVL.

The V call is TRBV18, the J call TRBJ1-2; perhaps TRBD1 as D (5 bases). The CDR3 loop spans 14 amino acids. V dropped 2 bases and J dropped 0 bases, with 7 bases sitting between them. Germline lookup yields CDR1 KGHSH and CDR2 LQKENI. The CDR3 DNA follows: TGTGCCAGCTCACCAACAGGTCCTAACTATGGCTACACCTTC. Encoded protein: CASSPTGPNYGYTF.

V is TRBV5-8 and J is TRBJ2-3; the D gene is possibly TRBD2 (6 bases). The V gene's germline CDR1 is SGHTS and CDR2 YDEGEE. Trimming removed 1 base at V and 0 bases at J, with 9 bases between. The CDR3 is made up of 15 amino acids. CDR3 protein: CASSLIGGSTDTQYF. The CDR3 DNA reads TGTGCCAGCAGCTTGATCGGGGGAAGCACAGATACGCAGTATTTT. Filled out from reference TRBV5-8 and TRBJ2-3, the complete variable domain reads EAGVTQSPTHLIKTRGQQATLRCSPISGHTSVYWYQQALGLGLQFLLWYDEGEERNRGNFPPRFSGRQFPNYSSELNVNALELEDSALYLCASSLIGGSTDTQYFGPGTRLTVL.

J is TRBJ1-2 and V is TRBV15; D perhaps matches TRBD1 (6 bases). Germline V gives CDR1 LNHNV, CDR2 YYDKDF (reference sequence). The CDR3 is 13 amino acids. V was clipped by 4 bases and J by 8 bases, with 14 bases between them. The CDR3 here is CATSTATGGGYTF. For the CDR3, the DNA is TGTGCCACCAGCACAGCGACAGGCGGGGGCTACACCTTC.

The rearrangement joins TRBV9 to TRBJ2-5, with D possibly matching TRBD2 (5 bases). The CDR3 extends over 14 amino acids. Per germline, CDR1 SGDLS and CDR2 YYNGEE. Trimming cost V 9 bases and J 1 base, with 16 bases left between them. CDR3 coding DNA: TGTGCCATTGCTAAGCGGACCGCCCAAGAGACCCAGTACTTC. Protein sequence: CAIAKRTAQETQYF.

The CDR3 protein is CASSELVYEQYF. DNA for the CDR3: TGTGCCAGCAGTGAATTGGTTTACGAGCAGTACTTC. The chain employs TRBV6-1 and TRBJ2-7; D remains ambiguous. CDR3 length: 12 amino acids. Deletions cut 2 bases from V and 4 bases from J, with 6 bases between. Germline assignment: CDR1 MNHNS and CDR2 SASEGT.

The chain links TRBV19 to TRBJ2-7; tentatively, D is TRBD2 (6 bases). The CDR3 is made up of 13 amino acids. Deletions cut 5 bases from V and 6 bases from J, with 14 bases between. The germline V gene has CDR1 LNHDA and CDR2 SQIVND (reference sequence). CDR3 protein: CASSPGTSREQYF. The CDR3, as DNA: TGTGCCAGTAGTCCCGGGACTTCTCGCGAGCAGTACTTC.

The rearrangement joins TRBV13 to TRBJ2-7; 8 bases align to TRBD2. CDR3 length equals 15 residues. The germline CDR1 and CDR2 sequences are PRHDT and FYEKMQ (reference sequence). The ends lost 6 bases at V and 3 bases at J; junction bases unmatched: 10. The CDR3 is CASSTPRGGLYEQYF. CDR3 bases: TGTGCCAGCAGTACTCCACGGGGGGGCCTCTACGAGCAGTACTTC.

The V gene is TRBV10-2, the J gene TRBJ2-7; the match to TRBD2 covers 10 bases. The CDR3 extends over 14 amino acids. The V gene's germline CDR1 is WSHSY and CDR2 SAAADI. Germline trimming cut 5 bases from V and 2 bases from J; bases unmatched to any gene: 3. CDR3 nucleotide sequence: TGCGCCAGCAGTCCTAGCGGGAGAACCTACGAGCAGTACTTC. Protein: CASSPSGRTYEQYF.

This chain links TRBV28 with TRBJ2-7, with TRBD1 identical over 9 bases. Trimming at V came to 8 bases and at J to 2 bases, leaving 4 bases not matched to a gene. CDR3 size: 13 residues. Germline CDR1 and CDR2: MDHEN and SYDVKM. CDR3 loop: CASADRGPYEQYF. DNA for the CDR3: TGTGCCAGCGCGGACAGGGGACCCTACGAGCAGTACTTC.

DNA of the CDR3: TGTGCCAGCTCACCAGGGCTAGCGGGGCGATCTCCCCAGGGGCAGTTCTTC. It translates to CASSPGLAGRSPQGQFF. The chain couples TRBV18 to TRBJ2-1; the match to TRBD2 covers 9 bases. CDR3 length equals 17 residues. The germline V gene encodes CDR1 KGHSH and CDR2 LQKENI. V trimming: 2 bases; J trimming: 12 bases; junction bases outside the gene matches: 17. Together with reference TRBV18 and TRBJ2-1, the CDR3 gives the full variable domain: NAGVMQNPRHLVRRRGQEARLRCSPMKGHSHVYWYRQLPEEGLKFMVYLQKENIIDESGMPKERFSAEFPKEGPSILRIQQVVRGDSAAYFCASSPGLAGRSPQGQFFGPGTRLTVL.

The CDR3: CAGSPQRLEGELFF. In DNA, the CDR3 is TGTGCCGGATCCCCTCAGCGGCTTGAGGGGGAGCTGTTTTTT. The rearrangement joins TRBV6-1 to TRBJ2-2, with D tentatively TRBD2 (5 bases). The V and J ends lost 11 bases and 8 bases respectively, with 21 bases between them. Germline V gives CDR1 MNHNS, CDR2 SASEGT. The CDR3 covers 14 residues.

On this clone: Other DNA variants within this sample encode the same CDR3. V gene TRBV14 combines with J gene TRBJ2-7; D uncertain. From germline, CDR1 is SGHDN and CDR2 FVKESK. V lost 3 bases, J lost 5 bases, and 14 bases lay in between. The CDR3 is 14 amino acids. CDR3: CASSHGSRRNEQYF. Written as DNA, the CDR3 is TGTGCCAGCAGCCACGGCAGCCGGCGGAACGAGCAGTACTTC.